Listed here are 30 T cell receptor beta chains from one sample, sequenced in a study of yellow fever vaccine responses in identical twins. MiXCR, run by TCRdb on the RT-PCR reads, gives a single entry per CDR3 protein. The table records 9,900 or so distinct CDR3 sequences, approximately 87% of them present only once. Source: T cells from blood (PBMCs), unsorted or a sorted subset (not recorded which), taken before or after yellow fever vaccination (not recorded which). The source of these receptors is a young woman who received the yellow fever vaccine.

The chain has TRBV2 and TRBJ1-4; TRBD1 might be the D (6 bases). The V gene's germline CDR1 is SNHLY and CDR2 FYNNEI. This CDR3 contains 16 residues. V was trimmed by 4 bases and J by 0 bases, leaving 12 bases between them. The CDR3 loop reads CASSGRDNPTNEKLFF. The CDR3 DNA reads TGTGCCAGCAGTGGCCGGGACAACCCAACTAATGAAAAACTGTTTTTT. Full variable domain (rest looked up from reference TRBV2 and TRBJ1-4): EPEVTQTPSHQVTQMGQEVILRCVPISNHLYFYWYRQILGQKVEFLVSFYNNEISEKSEIFDDQFSVERPDGSNFTLKIRSTKLEDSAMYFCASSGRDNPTNEKLFFGSGTQLSVL.

This clonotype showed up just a few times. The genes are TRBV29-1 and TRBJ2-2; D uncertain. Germline V CDR1 and CDR2: SQVTM, ANQGSEA. V was clipped by 0 bases and J by 4 bases, with 9 bases between them. The CDR3 has 14 amino acids. The CDR3 coding sequence is TGCAGCGTTGAAGATACGAGCTCCACCGGGGAGCTGTTTTTT. It encodes CSVEDTSSTGELFF.

The rearrangement joins TRBV29-1 to TRBJ2-7; tentatively, D is TRBD2 (5 bases). The CDR3 has 15 amino acids. CDR1 is SQVTM, CDR2 ANQGSEA, per germline. The V end was cut by 0 bases, the J end by 3 bases, with 15 bases between. CDR3 residues: CSVEDPSRTLYEQYV. For the CDR3, the DNA is TGCAGCGTTGAAGATCCGTCGCGGACTCTCTACGAGCAGTACGTC.

The chain uses TRBV10-1 and TRBJ2-2; possibly TRBD1 for D (7 bases). CDR1 and CDR2 from the germline V gene are WNHNN and SYGVQD (reference sequence). The germline V and J ends were trimmed by 4 bases and 7 bases, with 16 bases remaining between them. The CDR3 has 15 amino acids. Written as DNA, the CDR3 is TGCGCCAGCAGTGTGGAGGGGGCAGGCCACGGGGAGCTGTTTTTT. Translated, it gives CASSVEGAGHGELFF.

V usage is TRBV18 and J usage is TRBJ2-1, with TRBD1 matching over 8 bases. The CDR3 runs to 16 residues. CDR1 is KGHSH and CDR2 is LQKENI in the germline V gene. Trimming removed 0 bases from V and 5 bases from J; junction bases left unmatched: 6. The CDR3 loop reads CASSPPGGQGNNEQFF. The CDR3 nucleotides are TGTGCCAGCTCACCACCGGGTGGACAGGGTAACAATGAGCAGTTCTTC.

V and J are TRBV6-4 and TRBJ2-1; 10 nucleotides agree with TRBD1. The CDR3 sequence is 15 residues long. The junction had 4 bases not matched to a gene; V was cut back by 4 bases and J by 4 bases. The V gene's germline CDR1 is MRHNA and CDR2 SNTAGT. The CDR3 region is CASSAGTGAYNEQFF. The CDR3 DNA sequence: TGTGCCAGCAGTGCAGGGACAGGGGCATACAATGAGCAGTTCTTC.

This chain joins TRBV20-1 and TRBJ1-2, with 8 bases aligning to TRBD1. This CDR3 contains 13 residues. Unmatched junction bases numbered 7, after V lost 6 bases and J lost 4 bases. Per the germline V gene, CDR1 is DFQATT and CDR2 is SNEGSKA (reference sequence). The CDR3 sequence: CSAFYRGGYGYTF. Here the CDR3 DNA reads TGCAGTGCCTTTTACAGGGGGGGCTATGGCTACACCTTC.

The J gene is TRBJ2-3, the V gene TRBV11-2; TRBD2 matches at 13 bases. The CDR3 is 18 residues long. CDR1 and CDR2 from the germline V gene are SGHAT and FQNNGV. V was pared by 5 bases and J by 1 base, with 9 bases of the junction left unmatched. The CDR3 sequence is CASSQAGTSGTGTDTQYF. The CDR3 coding sequence is TGTGCCAGCAGCCAGGCAGGGACTAGCGGGACCGGCACAGATACGCAGTATTTT.

This rearrangement joins TRBV4-1 to TRBJ1-6; 8 positions agree with TRBD1. The CDR3 is 16 residues long. With V trimmed by 0 bases and J by 7 bases, 5 bases remained unmatched. Per germline, CDR1 MGHRA and CDR2 YSYEKL. As DNA, the CDR3 is TGCGCCAGCAGCCAAGAGACAGGGGACAACAATTCACCCCTCCACTTT. Translated: CASSQETGDNNSPLHF.

The rearrangement links TRBV7-9 to TRBJ1-1; D is uncertain. The germline V gene has CDR1 SEHNR and CDR2 FQNEAQ (reference sequence). The germline V and J ends were trimmed by 1 base and 4 bases, with 10 bases remaining between them. The CDR3 consists of 14 residues. In nucleotides, the CDR3 is TGTGCCAGCAGCTTAGTTATTGACGGCACTGAAGCTTTCTTT. Residues: CASSLVIDGTEAFF.

The chain recombines TRBV14 with TRBJ2-5; D remains unclear. Trimming cost V 0 bases and J 1 base, with 3 bases left between them. There are 13 residues in the CDR3. Looked up from germline, CDR1 is SGHDN and CDR2 is FVKESK. The CDR3 reads CASSQDPQETQYF. The CDR3 DNA reads as TGTGCCAGCAGCCAAGATCCCCAAGAGACCCAGTACTTC.

The rearrangement uses TRBV2 and TRBJ2-1; unclear D gene. V lost 5 bases and J 5 bases, leaving 4 bases between the germline ends. Germline loops: CDR1 SNHLY, CDR2 FYNNEI. The CDR3 spans 11 residues. DNA of the CDR3: TGTGCCAGCAGTCGTAACAATGAGCAGTTCTTC. As protein: CASSRNNEQFF.

The V gene is TRBV9, the J gene TRBJ1-3, with TRBD1 matching over 8 bases. Per germline, CDR1 SGDLS and CDR2 YYNGEE. The CDR3 has 15 amino acids. Germline trimming cut 1 base from V and 3 bases from J; bases unmatched to any gene: 3. CDR3 amino acids: CASSVQGAVGNTIYF. CDR3 DNA sequence: TGTGCCAGCAGCGTACAGGGGGCAGTTGGAAACACCATATATTTT.

V gene TRBV7-3 combines with J gene TRBJ2-5, with no clear D. The CDR3 length is 15 residues. V lost 5 bases and J 5 bases, leaving 18 bases between the germline ends. The germline gives CDR1 SGHTA, CDR2 FQGTGA. The DNA of the CDR3 is TGTGCCAGCAGCCCTACCGTAGGGCGTGGGGAGACCCAGTACTTC. Protein product: CASSPTVGRGETQYF.

V usage is TRBV11-3 and J usage is TRBJ2-6; TRBD1 matches 8 bases. The CDR3 runs 19 residues. CDR1 is SGHNT and CDR2 is YENEEA in the germline V gene. Germline trimming cut 4 bases from V and 0 bases from J; bases unmatched to any gene: 11. CDR3 sequence (DNA): TGTGCCAGCAGCTATCGGACAGGGCCTATAAACTCTGGGGCCAACGTCCTGACTTTC. It codes for CASSYRTGPINSGANVLTF.

This sequence joins TRBV20-1 and TRBJ2-2; D is perhaps TRBD2 (5 bases). Germline lookup yields CDR1 DFQATT and CDR2 SNEGSKA (reference sequence). Trimming stripped 6 bases from V and 6 bases from J, with 23 bases between. The CDR3 sequence is 16 residues long. In DNA, the CDR3 is TGCAGTGCAATACCGAGGGAAGAAGGAGGTTCCGGGGAGCTGTTTTTT. This encodes CSAIPREEGGSGELFF.

This clonotype has just one count. The CDR3, as DNA: TGTGCCACCAGTGATTTTGGACAGAAAGAGACCCAGTACTTC. It encodes CATSDFGQKETQYF. The chain combines TRBV24-1 with TRBJ2-5; D is possibly TRBD1 (6 bases). Trimming pared 1 base from V and 3 bases from J, leaving 8 bases between. Germline CDR1 reads KGHDR; CDR2 reads SFDVKD. This CDR3 has 14 amino acids.

The chain combines TRBV5-1 with TRBJ1-1; D unresolved. Trimming took 0 bases from V and 2 from J, leaving 5 bases between them. This CDR3 region has 13 residues. CDR1 is SGHRS and CDR2 is YFSETQ in the germline V gene. As DNA, the CDR3 is TGCGCCAGCAGCTTGGCCGCAAACACTGAAGCTTTCTTT. Its protein product is CASSLAANTEAFF.

J is TRBJ1-2 and V is TRBV6-1, with D unclear. The CDR3 loop spans 12 amino acids. Germline-derived CDR1 and CDR2 are MNHNS and SASEGT. Trimming took 2 bases from V and 8 from J, leaving 9 bases between them. The CDR3 region is CASSERVIGYTF. Here the CDR3 DNA reads TGTGCCAGCAGTGAAAGAGTTATAGGCTACACCTTC.

This clonotype was observed once. This chain uses TRBV4-1 with TRBJ2-3, with 12 bases aligning to TRBD2. CDR1 MGHRA and CDR2 YSYEKL come from the germline V gene. The V and J ends lost 0 bases and 0 bases, in that order; junction bases with no gene match: 4. The CDR3 extends over 18 amino acids. CDR3 sequence: CASSQDRGTSGSTDTQYF. For the CDR3, the DNA is TGCGCCAGCAGCCAAGATCGGGGGACTAGCGGGAGCACAGATACGCAGTATTTT.

This clonotype was detected a few times. The CDR3 DNA sequence: TGTGCCAGCAGCGTCTCTTCCGGGATATATAATTCACCCCTCCACTTT. Translated: CASSVSSGIYNSPLHF. The chain uses TRBV9 and TRBJ1-6; D call uncertain. The germline gives CDR1 SGDLS, CDR2 YYNGEE. This CDR3 has 16 amino acids. The V end was cut by 2 bases, the J end by 4 bases, with 13 bases between. Filled out from reference TRBV9 and TRBJ1-6, the complete variable domain reads DSGVTQTPKHLITATGQRVTLRCSPRSGDLSVYWYQQSLDQGLQFLIQYYNGEERAKGNILERFSAQQFPDLHSELNLSSLELGDSALYFCASSVSSGIYNSPLHFGNGTRLTVT.

The chain carries TRBV11-1 and TRBJ2-1; maybe TRBD2 (5 bases). CDR1 is SGHAT and CDR2 is FQDESV in the germline V gene (reference sequence). Trimming stripped 1 base from V and 8 bases from J, with 12 bases between. The CDR3 covers 14 residues. The CDR3 reads CASSLVSVRDEQFF. In DNA, the CDR3 is TGTGCCAGCAGCTTAGTATCGGTGCGGGATGAGCAGTTCTTC.

V usage is TRBV6-2 or TRBV6-3 and J usage is TRBJ1-6, with D unresolved. The CDR3 has 16 amino acids. V was cut by 2 bases and J by 9 bases, with 17 bases left in between. From germline, CDR1 is MNHEY and CDR2 SVGEGT. The CDR3 is CASSYGLTNTGSPLHF. DNA for the CDR3: TGTGCCAGCAGTTACGGATTGACAAACACGGGTTCACCCCTCCACTTT.

The chain employs TRBV20-1 and TRBJ2-7; 12 nucleotides agree with TRBD2. The CDR3 is 15 amino acids. CDR1 is DFQATT and CDR2 is SNEGSKA in the germline V gene (reference sequence). J gave up 2 bases and V 6 bases, and 8 bases lay outside the gene matches. The CDR3 loop is CSASGTSGFPYEQYF. CDR3 nucleotides: TGCAGTGCATCCGGGACTAGCGGGTTCCCCTACGAGCAGTACTTC.

This sequence joins TRBV11-3 and TRBJ2-2, with D uncertain. CDR3 length equals 15 residues. Germline V gene data show CDR1 as SGHNT and CDR2 as YENEEA. Trimming took 5 bases from V and 4 from J, leaving 14 bases between them. DNA for the CDR3: TGTGCCAGCAGCCGAGTCAGGCAGTTCACCGGGGAGCTGTTTTTT. Translation gives CASSRVRQFTGELFF.

The CDR3 sequence is CASSFASGTETQYF. CDR3 DNA: TGTGCCAGCAGCTTCGCCTCAGGGACTGAGACCCAGTACTTC. The V gene is TRBV7-6, the J gene TRBJ2-5; D perhaps matches TRBD2 (6 bases). Trimming took 3 bases from V and 5 from J, leaving 13 bases between them. The germline V gene encodes CDR1 SGHVS and CDR2 FNYEAQ. The CDR3 covers 14 residues.

The V call is TRBV29-1, the J call TRBJ2-1, with a possible D match to TRBD1 (6 bases). The CDR3 has 13 amino acids. Germline loops: CDR1 SQVTM, CDR2 ANQGSEA. V shed 6 bases and J shed 6 bases, with 15 bases lying between them. CDR3 residues: CSVEQGSANEQFF. As DNA, the CDR3 is TGCAGCGTAGAACAGGGCTCGGCCAATGAGCAGTTCTTC.

The genes are TRBV11-1 and TRBJ2-1, with 10 bases matching TRBD1. Germline CDR1 reads SGHAT; CDR2 reads FQDESV (reference sequence). This CDR3 is 18 amino acids long. J lost 2 bases, V lost 5 bases, and 12 bases had no gene match. Written as DNA, the CDR3 is TGTGCCAGCAGCCCAAGATCCCGGGACAGGGGACCCTACAATGAGCAGTTCTTC. Protein product: CASSPRSRDRGPYNEQFF.

The gene calls are TRBV12-3 or TRBV12-4 and TRBJ1-1, with 8 bases lining up with TRBD1. Trimming cost V 6 bases and J 1 base; bases outside gene matches: 7. The CDR3 is made up of 15 amino acids. The CDR3 DNA reads TGTGCCAGCAGGTGGACAGGGACCAAGAACACTGAAGCTTTCTTT. Its translation: CASRWTGTKNTEAFF.

The V call is TRBV20-1, the J call TRBJ2-6; the match to TRBD1 covers 7 bases. From germline, CDR1 is DFQATT and CDR2 SNEGSKA (reference sequence). The CDR3 length is 16 residues. The V segment lost 3 bases and the J segment 0 bases; nucleotides outside the gene matches: 5. The CDR3, as DNA: TGCAGTGCTAGGGACAGGCCTAGCTCTGGGGCCAACGTCCTGACTTTC. Translating it yields CSARDRPSSGANVLTF.